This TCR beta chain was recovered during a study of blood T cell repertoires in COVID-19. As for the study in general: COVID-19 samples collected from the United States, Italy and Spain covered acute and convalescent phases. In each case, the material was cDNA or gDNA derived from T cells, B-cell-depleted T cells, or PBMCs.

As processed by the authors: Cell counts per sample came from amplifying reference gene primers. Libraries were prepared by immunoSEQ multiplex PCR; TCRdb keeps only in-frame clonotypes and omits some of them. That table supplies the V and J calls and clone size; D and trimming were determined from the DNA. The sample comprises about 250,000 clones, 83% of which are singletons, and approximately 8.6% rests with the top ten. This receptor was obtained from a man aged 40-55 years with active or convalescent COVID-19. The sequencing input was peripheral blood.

The CDR3 region has the DNA TGCAGTGCTAGTCAGTTCCGAGGGCTAGACACTGAAGCTTTCTTT. Translated, it gives CSASQFRGLDTEAFF. V usage is TRBV20-1 and J usage is TRBJ1-1; D call uncertain. V lost 3 bases and J 3 bases, leaving 17 bases between the germline ends. Looked up from germline, CDR1 is DFQATT and CDR2 is SNEGSKA (reference sequence). The CDR3 covers 15 residues.